A single sample is the source of the 14 T cell receptor beta chains below, sequenced in a study of OX40 agonist ivuxolimab in advanced cancers. Using immunoSEQ multiplex PCR, the repertoire was profiled, and TCRdb retains in-frame clones only, with some absent. The profile shows approximately 29,000 clones, roughly 84% of them singletons. Sequencing was performed on CD4+ or CD8+ T cells sorted from blood, taken in a trial of the OX40 agonist ivuxolimab. These receptors all come from an adult with an advanced solid tumor such as melanoma, head and neck, liver or kidney cancer.

The chain combines TRBV10-1 with TRBJ1-1, with a possible D match to TRBD1 (5 bases). Germline loops: CDR1 WNHNN, CDR2 SYGVQD (reference sequence). Trimming shortened V by 7 bases and J by 1 base, and 13 bases separated the two germline ends. This CDR3 comprises 14 residues. As DNA, the CDR3 is TGCGCCAGCACCAGGACAAATCAGAACACTGAAGCTTTCTTT. Translated: CASTRTNQNTEAFF.

CDR3 nucleotide sequence: TGTGCCAGCAGTGACCCCGGACTAGCGGGAGAAGCAGATACGCAGTATTTT. Translating it yields CASSDPGLAGEADTQYF. This chain joins TRBV2 and TRBJ2-3, with 13 positions matching TRBD2. Trimming removed 3 bases from V and 4 bases from J; junction bases left unmatched: 7. Germline V gene sequence: CDR1 SNHLY, CDR2 FYNNEI. The CDR3 length is 17 residues.

Regarding this clone: A junction end diverges from the germline sequence, so it may reflect a read error. The rearrangement links TRBV6-5 to TRBJ2-5, with D unclear. The CDR3 extends over 14 amino acids. Germline V gene lookup returns CDR1 MNHEY and CDR2 SVGAGI. The CDR3: CASSPRPSQGTQYF. The CDR3 DNA follows: TGTGCCAGCAGCCCGAGACCAAGTCAAGGGACCCAGTACTTC.

The CDR3 region is CASSLDWFGQGLLSNYGYTF. CDR3 bases: TGTGCCAGCAGCTTAGATTGGTTTGGACAGGGGCTACTTTCTAACTATGGCTACACCTTC. The chain links TRBV11-2 to TRBJ1-2; 9 bases fit TRBD1. The CDR3 totals 20 residues. Germline CDR1 SGHAT, CDR2 FQNNGV. V was clipped by 0 bases and J by 0 bases; unmatched bases: 14. Variable domain in full (rest from reference TRBV11-2 and TRBJ1-2): EAGVAQSPRYKIIEKRQSVAFWCNPISGHATLYWYQQILGQGPKLLIQFQNNGVVDDSQLPKDRFSAERLKGVDSTLKIQPAKLEDSAVYLCASSLDWFGQGLLSNYGYTFGSGTRLTVV.

The V call is TRBV6-6, the J call TRBJ2-1, with 8 bases lining up with TRBD2. The J segment lost 2 bases and the V segment lost 2 bases, leaving 5 bases of the junction unmatched. Germline assignment: CDR1 MNHNY and CDR2 SVGAGI (reference sequence). The CDR3 loop spans 16 amino acids. This CDR3 is CASSYGVAGTYNEQFF. As DNA, the CDR3 is TGTGCCAGCAGTTACGGGGTAGCGGGAACCTACAATGAGCAGTTCTTC.

The CDR3 is CASSPIRTGVTDTQYF. CDR3 coding DNA: TGTGCCAGCAGCCCCATCCGGACAGGGGTCACAGATACGCAGTATTTT. The chain combines TRBV7-2 with TRBJ2-3; TRBD1 agrees at 9 bases. Germline CDR1 SGHTA, CDR2 FQGNSA. The CDR3 is made up of 16 amino acids. The trim removed 5 bases at V and 2 bases at J, leaving 8 bases unmatched. Drawing the rest from reference TRBV7-2 and TRBJ2-3, the complete variable domain is GAGVSQSPSNKVTEKGKDVELRCDPISGHTALYWYRQSLGQGLEFLIYFQGNSAPDKSGLPSDRFSAERTGGSVSTLTIQRTQQEDSAVYLCASSPIRTGVTDTQYFGPGTRLTVL.

This clone has just a few counts. The chain carries TRBV30 and TRBJ2-5; 9 nucleotides match TRBD2. Germline V gives CDR1 GTSNPN, CDR2 SVGIG (reference sequence). The CDR3 is 17 residues long. V shed 0 bases, J shed 5 bases, and the junction held 13 bases outside the gene matches. CDR3 coding DNA: TGTGCCTGGAGTGTACTAGTAGCGGGAGTCTTTCGGGAGACCCAGTACTTC. Translation gives CAWSVLVAGVFRETQYF.

In this sample, this clone is medium-sized (0.01 to 0.1%). CDR3 sequence: CATGHLNEQFF. As DNA, the CDR3 is TGTGCCACTGGACACCTCAATGAGCAGTTCTTC. V and J are TRBV2 and TRBJ2-1; the D gene is possibly TRBD1 (5 bases). This CDR3 is built from 11 residues. Germline assignment: CDR1 SNHLY and CDR2 FYNNEI. The V gene lost 10 bases and the J gene lost 6 bases, with 10 bases spanning the gap.

This clone was seen just once. The chain joins TRBV6-5 to TRBJ2-3, with 9 bases aligning to TRBD2. The CDR3 extends over 15 amino acids. Germline V gives CDR1 MNHEY, CDR2 SVGAGI. V trimming: 6 bases; J trimming: 6 bases; junction bases outside the gene matches: 10. CDR3 sequence (DNA): TGTGCCAGCAGCCTTGCGGGGGGGGCTGGGGATACGCAGTATTTT. This translates into CASSLAGGAGDTQYF.

This clone was observed a handful of times. The V gene is TRBV6-5, the J gene TRBJ2-2, with TRBD2 matching 7 bases. The V and J ends lost 6 bases and 5 bases, in that order; junction bases with no gene match: 3. This CDR3 contains 13 residues. Germline CDR1 reads MNHEY; CDR2 reads SVGAGI. The CDR3 coding sequence is TGTGCCAGCAGCCCAGCGGGGACCGGGGAGCTGTTTTTT. This codes for CASSPAGTGELFF.

The CDR3 DNA reads as TGCGCCAGCAGCCAAGACGATCTCCAAGAGACCCAGTACTTC. It is translated as CASSQDDLQETQYF. This sequence joins TRBV4-1 and TRBJ2-5; no firm D call. Deletions cut 0 bases from V and 1 base from J, with 6 bases between. The CDR3 is 14 residues long. Germline V gives CDR1 MGHRA, CDR2 YSYEKL.

V and J are TRBV11-2 and TRBJ2-1; D remains unclear. This CDR3 has 14 amino acids. Germline V gives CDR1 SGHAT, CDR2 FQNNGV. Trimming removed 1 base from V and 7 bases from J, with 11 bases in between. The CDR3 spells CASSLAGAPNEQFF. The DNA of the CDR3 is TGTGCCAGCAGCTTAGCGGGCGCTCCGAATGAGCAGTTCTTC.

This clone turned up a few times. The chain employs TRBV29-1 and TRBJ2-7; 10 nucleotides match TRBD2. Germline CDR1 is SQVTM and CDR2 is ANQGSEA. V lost 4 bases, J lost 2 bases, and 23 bases stayed unmatched. The CDR3 has 20 residues. The CDR3 DNA reads as TGCAGCGTTGTTTCGAGTAGGACTAGCGGACCGATCCCTATTACCTACGAGCAGTACTTC. Its protein is CSVVSSRTSGPIPITYEQYF.

This clone has just a few counts. The CDR3 DNA is TGCGCCAGCAGCCAAGCTACGGCCTATGGCTACACCTTC. It translates to CASSQATAYGYTF. This chain connects TRBV4-1 to TRBJ1-2; no clear D. CDR3 size: 13 residues. V shed 1 base and J shed 4 bases, with 7 bases lying between them. The germline gives CDR1 MGHRA, CDR2 YSYEKL.